Listed here are 22 T cell receptor beta chains from one sample, sequenced in a study of CD8 T cells in Susac syndrome. Random hexamers were used to reverse transcribe about 0.5 to 1 ug of RNA. TCRdb reanalysed the immunoSEQ multiplex PCR reads using MiXCR and keeps one entry per CDR3 protein. The sample consists of over 140,000 distinct CDR3 sequences, around 93% of them appearing once. Sequencing input: CD4+ T cells from PBMCs. The receptors derive from a human donor with Susac syndrome.

J is TRBJ2-1 and V is TRBV29-1, with 8 nucleotides matching TRBD2. The CDR3 is made up of 16 amino acids. V lost 1 base to trimming and J lost 1 base; unmatched junction nucleotides: 6. CDR1 is SQVTM and CDR2 is ANQGSEA in the germline V gene. The CDR3 region has the DNA TGCAGCGTTGAAGGACAGCGGGAGAGATCCTACAATGAGCAGTTCTTC. Protein sequence: CSVEGQRERSYNEQFF.

The chain recombines TRBV29-1 with TRBJ1-1, with a weak D call TRBD1 (5 bases). Germline CDR1 reads SQVTM; CDR2 reads ANQGSEA. The CDR3 loop spans 13 amino acids. The V and J ends lost 7 bases and 4 bases respectively, with 16 bases between them. CDR3: CSARSTDSTEAFF. The CDR3 DNA is TGCAGCGCCCGATCGACCGACAGCACTGAAGCTTTCTTT.

This chain uses TRBV6-5 with TRBJ2-5, with D unresolved. Trimming took off 0 bases at V and 5 bases at J, with 10 bases between the two ends. This CDR3 is 14 amino acids long. The germline CDR1 and CDR2 sequences are MNHEY and SVGAGI. CDR3 sequence: CASSYSAGWETQYF. In DNA, the CDR3 is TGTGCCAGCAGTTACTCGGCAGGTTGGGAGACCCAGTACTTC.

On this clonotype itself: One junction end disagrees with the germline gene, perhaps due to a read error. This chain links TRBV7-7 with TRBJ2-1; 9 bases map to TRBD1. Per the germline V gene, CDR1 is SSHAT and CDR2 is FNYEAQ (reference sequence). The CDR3 consists of 12 residues. CDR3 DNA: TGTGCTAGCAGCTTGGGACAGGGTACACAGTTCTTC. This codes for CASSLGQGTQFF.

The chain links TRBV12-5 to TRBJ2-4; D remains unclear. Germline CDR1 LGHNT, CDR2 FRNRAP. The CDR3 length is 11 residues. The germline V and J ends were trimmed by 3 bases and 8 bases, with 5 bases remaining between them. The CDR3 here is CASGFGDIQYF. As DNA, the CDR3 is TGTGCTAGTGGTTTTGGGGACATTCAGTACTTC.

The chain combines TRBV7-2 with TRBJ1-5; no clear D gene. Looked up from germline, CDR1 is SGHTA and CDR2 is FQGNSA. The CDR3 has 12 amino acids. Trimming stripped 1 base from V and 7 bases from J, with 5 bases between. The CDR3 spells CASSLVAQPQHF. CDR3 nucleotides: TGTGCCAGCAGCTTAGTGGCACAGCCCCAGCATTTT.

The chain joins TRBV20-1 to TRBJ1-2, with TRBD1 matching over 9 bases. CDR3 length: 13 amino acids. CDR1 DFQATT and CDR2 SNEGSKA come from the germline V gene (reference sequence). V lost 5 bases to trimming and J lost 8 bases; unmatched junction nucleotides: 9. The CDR3 DNA is TGCAGTGCTGGGACAGGGTCGTATGGGGGCTACACCTTC. Its protein is CSAGTGSYGGYTF.

The chain employs TRBV30 and TRBJ1-1, with D uncertain. Germline assignment: CDR1 GTSNPN and CDR2 SVGIG (reference sequence). The CDR3 is made up of 11 amino acids. V lost 3 bases, J lost 5 bases, and 7 bases lay in between. CDR3 DNA: TGTGCCTGGAGAGCAGAGACTGAAGCTTTCTTT. As protein: CAWRAETEAFF.

The chain carries TRBV20-1 and TRBJ1-3; 8 positions agree with TRBD1. CDR1 and CDR2 (germline): DFQATT, SNEGSKA (reference sequence). The length of the CDR3 is 12 residues. Unmatched junction bases numbered 4, after V lost 7 bases and J lost 5 bases. The CDR3 bases are TGCAGTGTGGGACAGGAAAGAAACACCATATATTTT. Encoded protein: CSVGQERNTIYF.

V and J are TRBV20-1 and TRBJ1-1, with 8 bases lining up with TRBD1. The CDR3 is made up of 15 amino acids. Germline V lookup: CDR1 DFQATT, CDR2 SNEGSKA (reference sequence). Losses at the gene ends were 3 bases for V and 4 bases for J; bases not matched to a gene: 10. CDR3 region: CSARAQGARGTEAFF. As DNA, the CDR3 is TGCAGTGCTAGGGCCCAGGGGGCTCGGGGCACTGAAGCTTTCTTT.

The J gene is TRBJ1-1, the V gene TRBV19, with 9 bases aligning to TRBD1. The J segment lost 5 bases and the V segment lost 7 bases, leaving 5 bases of the junction unmatched. This CDR3 is 13 amino acids long. CDR1 LNHDA and CDR2 SQIVND come from the germline V gene (reference sequence). CDR3 sequence (DNA): TGTGCCAGTACCCAGACAGGGGGAACTGAAGCTTTCTTT. It yields the protein CASTQTGGTEAFF. Variable domain in full (rest from reference TRBV19 and TRBJ1-1): DGGITQSPKYLFRKEGQNVTLSCEQNLNHDAMYWYRQDPGQGLRLIYYSQIVNDFQKGDIAEGYSVSREKKESFPLTVTSAQKNPTAFYLCASTQTGGTEAFFGQGTRLTVV.

This chain connects TRBV30 to TRBJ1-2; perhaps TRBD1 as D (5 bases). Per germline, CDR1 GTSNPN and CDR2 SVGIG (reference sequence). There are 11 residues in the CDR3. V was shortened by 5 bases and J by 8 bases, with 12 bases between the two germline ends. The CDR3 DNA sequence: TGTGCCTGGCGGGGGACGAGGGGCTACACCTTC. This sequence encodes CAWRGTRGYTF.

The CDR3 sequence is CSASRGTGEYEQYF. The CDR3 nucleotides are TGCAGCGCCTCGAGGGGGACAGGAGAATACGAGCAGTACTTC. The rearrangement uses TRBV29-1 and TRBJ2-7; 8 nucleotides agree with TRBD1. The CDR3 sequence is 14 residues long. Trimming at V came to 7 bases and at J to 4 bases, leaving 12 bases not matched to a gene. Germline CDR1 SQVTM, CDR2 ANQGSEA.

The chain recombines TRBV30 with TRBJ2-7; D gene ambiguous. V lost 3 bases and J lost 6, with 12 bases in between. The germline gives CDR1 GTSNPN, CDR2 SVGIG (reference sequence). The CDR3 covers 12 residues. The CDR3 region has the DNA TGTGCCTGGAGACTACGTAATTCCGAGCAGTACTTC. Protein: CAWRLRNSEQYF.

This clonotype has a single count. The rearrangement links TRBV5-4 to TRBJ2-6; no firm D call. The CDR3 loop spans 16 amino acids. Germline CDR1 and CDR2: SGHNT and YYREEE (reference sequence). V dropped 2 bases and J dropped 0 bases, with 9 bases sitting between them. Here the CDR3 DNA reads TGTGCCAGCAGCTTTGCGCAAGGCTCTGGGGCCAACGTCCTGACTTTC. Amino acid sequence: CASSFAQGSGANVLTF.

This chain uses TRBV20-1 with TRBJ1-2; D uncertain. The CDR3 length is 13 residues. V was clipped by 1 base and J by 4 bases, with 10 bases between them. The germline CDR1 and CDR2 sequences are DFQATT and SNEGSKA (reference sequence). This CDR3 reads CSARVVEFYGYTF. The CDR3 coding sequence is TGCAGTGCTAGAGTGGTGGAGTTCTATGGCTACACCTTC.

V and J are TRBV4-1 and TRBJ2-1, with 10 bases lining up with TRBD2. The CDR3 has 16 residues. Germline CDR1 reads MGHRA; CDR2 reads YSYEKL. With V trimmed by 4 bases and J by 7 bases, 10 bases remained unmatched. Written as DNA, the CDR3 is TGCGCCAGCAGCCGATATCAGCGGGGGGGCCTGAATGAGCAGTTCTTC. Its translation is CASSRYQRGGLNEQFF.

Here the CDR3 reads CASSPRAAGTEAFF. The CDR3 nucleotides are TGCGCCAGCAGCCCCCGGGCCGCGGGGACTGAAGCTTTCTTT. The chain employs TRBV5-1 and TRBJ1-1, with D uncertain. This CDR3 has 14 residues. Germline V gene sequence: CDR1 SGHRS, CDR2 YFSETQ. Trimming cost V 4 bases and J 5 bases, with 15 bases left between them. The complete variable domain, with remaining parts taken from reference TRBV5-1 and TRBJ1-1, reads KAGVTQTPRYLIKTRGQQVTLSCSPISGHRSVSWYQQTPGQGLQFLFEYFSETQRNKGNFPGRFSGRQFSNSRSEMNVSTLELGDSALYLCASSPRAAGTEAFFGQGTRLTVV.

This chain uses TRBV11-2 with TRBJ2-2, with 7 bases fitting TRBD2. Germline CDR1 and CDR2: SGHAT and FQNNGV. The junction had 20 bases not matched to a gene; V was cut back by 7 bases and J by 3 bases. The CDR3 loop spans 19 amino acids. In DNA, the CDR3 is TGTGCCAGCACCCCACCTCACCTTCAGCGGGGAACACACACCGGGGAGCTGTTTTTT. This codes for CASTPPHLQRGTHTGELFF.

V and J are TRBV7-2 and TRBJ2-7, with D unresolved. CDR1 SGHTA and CDR2 FQGNSA come from the germline V gene. This CDR3 has 16 amino acids. V shed 5 bases and J shed 3 bases, with 20 bases lying between them. CDR3 residues: CASSLPGSAQSYEQYF. For the CDR3, the DNA is TGTGCCAGCAGCCTGCCGGGTTCAGCACAAAGCTACGAGCAGTACTTC.

The CDR3 here is CATTQGSDTQYF. CDR3 in DNA: TGTGCCACGACACAGGGGTCAGATACGCAGTATTTT. This sequence joins TRBV18 and TRBJ2-3, with 7 bases matching TRBD1. Trimming at V came to 10 bases and at J to 4 bases, leaving 5 bases not matched to a gene. Germline CDR1 and CDR2: KGHSH and LQKENI. The CDR3 has 12 amino acids.

The rearrangement uses TRBV7-2 and TRBJ1-1, with TRBD1 as a possible D gene (6 bases). Trimming took 2 bases from V and 3 from J, leaving 10 bases between them. Germline CDR1 reads SGHTA; CDR2 reads FQGNSA. The CDR3 covers 14 residues. CDR3 sequence (DNA): TGTGCCAGCAGCTTATACAGGGTTGACACTGAAGCTTTCTTT. Translated: CASSLYRVDTEAFF.